Sequencing of this TCR beta chain was carried out in a study of Ad26.COV2.S vaccination and SARS-CoV-2 variants. Turning to the study itself: Enrollment placed the donor in the COV1001 Ad26.COV2.S trial arm.

Trimming left V 6 bases short and J 3 bases short, with 15 bases between. The CDR3 length is 15 residues. The germline gives CDR1 LNHDA, CDR2 SQIVND (reference sequence). The protocol was immunoSEQ multiplex PCR, while the TCRdb copy is restricted to in-frame clones and leaves out a portion. In the table there are a few hundred thousand clones, around 87% of which are singletons. The treatment: 19 received Ad26.COV2.S at low or high dose, single or two shots; about 5 received placebo; per-sample allocation not given. Day 63 following the first vaccine or placebo injection was when the samples were taken.

The gene calls are TRBV19 and TRBJ1-5, with D tentatively TRBD1 (5 bases). The clonotype comes from a person aged 18 to 59 who received the Ad26.COV2.S COVID-19 vaccine or a placebo. This material consisted of peripheral blood, taken in a trial of Ad26.COV2.S vaccine versus placebo. CDR3 in DNA: TGTGCCAGTAGCCCCGGGGCGCCCCACAATCAGCCCCAGCATTTT. This sequence encodes CASSPGAPHNQPQHF.